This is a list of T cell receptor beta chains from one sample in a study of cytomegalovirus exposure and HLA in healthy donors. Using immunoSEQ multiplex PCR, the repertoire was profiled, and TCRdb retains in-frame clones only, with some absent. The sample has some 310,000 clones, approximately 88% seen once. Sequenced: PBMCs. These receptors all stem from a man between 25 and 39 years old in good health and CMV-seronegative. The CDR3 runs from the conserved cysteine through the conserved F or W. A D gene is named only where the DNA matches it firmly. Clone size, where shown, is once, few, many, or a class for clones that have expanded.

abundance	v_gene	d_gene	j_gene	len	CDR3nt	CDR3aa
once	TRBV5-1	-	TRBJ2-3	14	TGCGCCAGCTCCTTCCGACAGATCACAGATACGCAGTATTTT	CASSFRQITDTQYF
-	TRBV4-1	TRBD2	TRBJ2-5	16	TGCGCCAGCAGCCCTCGGACTAGCGGGGGGGGAGAGACCCAGTACTTC	CASSPRTSGGGETQYF
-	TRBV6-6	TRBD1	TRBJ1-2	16	TGTGCCAGCAGTTACCCTCCGGACAGGGAGGTCGAAGGCTACACCTTC	CASSYPPDREVEGYTF
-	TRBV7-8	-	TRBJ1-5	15	TGTGCCAGCAGAGCCGGGACAAGTAGCAATCAGCCCCAGCATTTT	CASRAGTSSNQPQHF
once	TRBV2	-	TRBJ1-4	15	TGTGCCAGCAGTGGTCGGACAGAAACTAATGAAAAACTGTTTTTT	CASSGRTETNEKLFF
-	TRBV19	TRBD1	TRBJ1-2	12	TGTGCCAGTAGAACGACAGGGTTGGGCTACACCTTC	CASRTTGLGYTF
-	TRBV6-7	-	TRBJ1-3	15	TGTGCCAGCAGTTACCCCAATTCCTCTGGAAACACCATATATTTT	CASSYPNSSGNTIYF
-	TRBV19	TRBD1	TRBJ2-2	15	TGTGCCAGTAGTATCGACAGGGGAGCCACCGGGGAGCTGTTTTTT	CASSIDRGATGELFF
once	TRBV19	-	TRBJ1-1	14	TGTGCCAGTAGTCCAGGACAGTACAACACTGAAGCTTTCTTT	CASSPGQYNTEAFF
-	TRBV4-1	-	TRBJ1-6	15	TGCGCCAGCAGCCCTATGGGGCGAGACTCTTCACCCCTCCACTTT	CASSPMGRDSSPLHF
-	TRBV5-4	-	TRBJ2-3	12	TGTGCCAGCCACGGGGAGCCAGATACGCAGTATTTT	CASHGEPDTQYF
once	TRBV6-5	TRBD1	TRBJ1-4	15	TGTGCCAGCAGTTACTCGGCAGGGGGGCAGGGAAAACTGTTTTTT	CASSYSAGGQGKLFF
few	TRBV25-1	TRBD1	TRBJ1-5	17	TGTGCCAGCAGTGATACTTACGGGACAGGGATAAGTCAGCCCCAGCATTTT	CASSDTYGTGISQPQHF
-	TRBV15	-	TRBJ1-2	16	TGTGCCACCAGCAGAGATTTGGGGGGGCGAACTTATGGCTACACCTTC	CATSRDLGGRTYGYTF
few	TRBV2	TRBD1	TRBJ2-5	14	TGTGCCAGCAACCCGGGACAGGGAGAAAAGACCCAGTACTTC	CASNPGQGEKTQYF
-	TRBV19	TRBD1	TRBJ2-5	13	TGTGCCAGTAGTATTTACAGGGGCGAGACCCAGTACTTC	CASSIYRGETQYF
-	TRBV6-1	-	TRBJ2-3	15	TGTGCCAGCATGGAGTCCAGAGCTAGCACAGATACGCAGTATTTT	CASMESRASTDTQYF
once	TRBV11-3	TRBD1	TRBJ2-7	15	TGTGCCAGCAGCTTAGAGGGACAGGGGACTTCGAAGCAGTACTTC	CASSLEGQGTSKQYF
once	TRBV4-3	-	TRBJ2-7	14	TGCGCCAGCAGCCAAGGGGCAGTCCTTTACGAGCAGTACTTC	CASSQGAVLYEQYF
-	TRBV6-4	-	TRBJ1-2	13	TGTGCCAGCACAGCAGGTGACGGCAATGGCTACACCTTC	CASTAGDGNGYTF
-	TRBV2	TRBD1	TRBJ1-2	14	TGTGCCAGCAGTCAAGACAGGGGAAACTATGGCTACACCTTC	CASSQDRGNYGYTF
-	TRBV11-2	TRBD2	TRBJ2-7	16	TGTGCCAGCAGCTTAGAGGGCGGGGGGGCCTCCTACGAGCAGTACTTC	CASSLEGGGASYEQYF
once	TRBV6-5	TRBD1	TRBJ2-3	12	TGTGCCAGCAGTTGGGACAGGGATACGCAGTATTTT	CASSWDRDTQYF
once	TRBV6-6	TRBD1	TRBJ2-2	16	TGTGCCAGCAGAGAGGGACAGCTAACGAACACCGGGGAGCTGTTTTTT	CASREGQLTNTGELFF